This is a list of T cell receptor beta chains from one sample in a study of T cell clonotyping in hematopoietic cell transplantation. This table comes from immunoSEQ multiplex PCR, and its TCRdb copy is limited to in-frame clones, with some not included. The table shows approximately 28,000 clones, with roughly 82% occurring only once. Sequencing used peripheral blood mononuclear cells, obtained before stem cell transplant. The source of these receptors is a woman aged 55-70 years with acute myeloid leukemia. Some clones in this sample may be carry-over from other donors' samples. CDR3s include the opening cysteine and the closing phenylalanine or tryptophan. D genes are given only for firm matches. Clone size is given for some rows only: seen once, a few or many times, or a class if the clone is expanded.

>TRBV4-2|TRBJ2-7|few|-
TGTGCCAGCAGCCAAGATCTGGGGCACGAGCAGTACTTC
CASSQDLGHEQYF
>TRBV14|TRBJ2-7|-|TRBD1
TGTGCCAGCAGCCAACTGGGACAGCAACCCTACGAGCAGTACTTC
CASSQLGQQPYEQYF
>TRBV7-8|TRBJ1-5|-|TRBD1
TGTGCCAGCAGCTTAGGGAGACAGGGTGGGCAGCCCCAGCATTTT
CASSLGRQGGQPQHF
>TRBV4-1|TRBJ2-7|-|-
TGCGCCAGCAGCCAAGAATGGAAAGGATACGAGCAGTACTTC
CASSQEWKGYEQYF
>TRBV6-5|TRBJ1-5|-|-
TGTGCCAGCAGCCCCGGGGCCTATAGCAATCAGCCCCAGCATTTT
CASSPGAYSNQPQHF
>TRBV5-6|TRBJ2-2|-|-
TGTGCCAGCAGCTTGATGGGCGGGGTTACCGGGGAGCTGTTTTTT
CASSLMGGVTGELFF
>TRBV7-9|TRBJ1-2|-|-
TGTGCCAGCAGCCCGTCGGGGAACTATGGCTACACCTTC
CASSPSGNYGYTF
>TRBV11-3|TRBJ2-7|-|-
TGTGCCAGCAGCCTAGGGGCACACTACGAGCAGTACTTC
CASSLGAHYEQYF
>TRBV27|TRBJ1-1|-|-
TGTGCCAGCAGTACAGGGATGAACACTGAAGCTTTCTTT
CASSTGMNTEAFF
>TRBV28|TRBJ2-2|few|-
TGTGCCAGTCTTGGGACCACCGGGGAGCTGTTTTTT
CASLGTTGELFF
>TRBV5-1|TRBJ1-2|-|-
TGCGCCAGCAGCTTGTCTCGAACCGATTTGGGCTACACCTTC
CASSLSRTDLGYTF
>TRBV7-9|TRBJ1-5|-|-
TGTGCCAGCAGCTCAACCCGGCAGGGAGACGGTCAGCCCCAGCATTTT
CASSSTRQGDGQPQHF
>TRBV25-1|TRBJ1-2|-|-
TGTGCCAGCAGTGAATGGGGGGGGAAGTGGGGCTACACCTTC
CASSEWGGKWGYTF
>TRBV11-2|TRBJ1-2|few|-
TGTGCCAGCAGCTCCAGGGGTGATGGCTACACCTTC
CASSSRGDGYTF
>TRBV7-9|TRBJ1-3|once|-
TGTGCCAGCAGCTATGAGTTAGACACCATATATTTT
CASSYELDTIYF
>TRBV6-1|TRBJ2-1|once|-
TGTGCCAGCAGGGACTTCTCCTACAATGAGCAGTTCTTC
CASRDFSYNEQFF
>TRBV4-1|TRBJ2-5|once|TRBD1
TGCGCCAGCAGCCCCTGGACAGGGGGAGAGACCCAGTACTTC
CASSPWTGGETQYF
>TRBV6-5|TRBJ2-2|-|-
TGTGCCAGCAGTTACACGACCGGGGAGCTGTTTTTT
CASSYTTGELFF
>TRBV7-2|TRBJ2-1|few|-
TGTGCCAGCAGCTTAGGCCCCTACAATGAGCAGTTCTTC
CASSLGPYNEQFF
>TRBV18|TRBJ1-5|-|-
TGTGCCAGCTCACAACTAAGCAATCAGCCCCAGCATTTT
CASSQLSNQPQHF
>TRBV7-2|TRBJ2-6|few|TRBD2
TGTGCCAGCAGTCTAGCGGGAGGCTTCTCTGGGGCCAACGTCCTGACTTTC
CASSLAGGFSGANVLTF
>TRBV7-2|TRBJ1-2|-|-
TGTGCCAGCAGATCTAAGACATCGAACTATGGCTACACCTTC
CASRSKTSNYGYTF
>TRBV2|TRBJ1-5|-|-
TGTGCCAGCAGAGTGGGCTGGGATAGCAATCAGCCCCAGCATTTT
CASRVGWDSNQPQHF
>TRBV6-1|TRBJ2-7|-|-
TGTGCCAGCAGTGTGGCGAGCTCCTACGAGCAGTACTTC
CASSVASSYEQYF
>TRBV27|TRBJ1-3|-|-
TGTGCCAGCAGTTTGGGAGGGTCTGGAAACACCATATATTTT
CASSLGGSGNTIYF
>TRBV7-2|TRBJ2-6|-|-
TGTGCCAGCAGTAGGGACGGGTCTGGGGCCAACGTCCTGACTTTC
CASSRDGSGANVLTF
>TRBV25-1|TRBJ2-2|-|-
TGTGCCAGCAGTGAGGGGGATGCCGGGGAGCTGTTTTTT
CASSEGDAGELFF
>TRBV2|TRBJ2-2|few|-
TGTGCCAGCAGTGGGGGGACAAACACCGGGGAGCTGTTTTTT
CASSGGTNTGELFF
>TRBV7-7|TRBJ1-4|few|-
TGTGCTAGCAGCCCCCTCGGGGAAGACAGGTCCCACAGAAAACTGTTTTTT
CASSPLGEDRSHRKLFF
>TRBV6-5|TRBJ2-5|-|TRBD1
TGTGCCAGCAGTCGGGACAGGGAAGAGACCCAGTACTTC
CASSRDREETQYF
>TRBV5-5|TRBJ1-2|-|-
TGTGCCAGCAGCCGCGAGGGGTCAACAGGCTACACCTTC
CASSREGSTGYTF
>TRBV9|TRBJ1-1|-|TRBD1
TGTGCCAGCAGCGCAGGGGGCGGGATGGTGAACACTGAAGCTTTCTTT
CASSAGGGMVNTEAFF
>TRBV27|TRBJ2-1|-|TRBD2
TGTGCCAGCAGTTCCCGCCGGGGGGGTTTTTCCTACAATGAGCAGTTCTTC
CASSSRRGGFSYNEQFF
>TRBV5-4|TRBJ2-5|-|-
TGTGCCAGCAGCCCCGGAGGGAGCCAAGAGACCCAGTACTTC
CASSPGGSQETQYF
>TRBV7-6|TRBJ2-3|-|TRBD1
TGTGCCAGCAGCTTAGGGACAGGGGATAGCACAGATACGCAGTATTTT
CASSLGTGDSTDTQYF
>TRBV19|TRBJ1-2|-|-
TGTGCCAGTAGTATAGAGGCCCGGGCGAACTATGGCTACACCTTC
CASSIEARANYGYTF
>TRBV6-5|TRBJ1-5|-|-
TGTGCCAGCTCTAAGGACGGACCACGGCCCCAGCATTTT
CASSKDGPRPQHF
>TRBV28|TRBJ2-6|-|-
TGTGCCAGCAGCAGTCCCGGGACACCAATTTTC
CASSSPGTPIF
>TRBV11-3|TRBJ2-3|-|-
TGTGCCAGCAGCTTAGGACTTCGGGAGATAGGCACAGATACGCAGTATTTT
CASSLGLREIGTDTQYF
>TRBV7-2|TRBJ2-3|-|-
TGTGCCAGCGGCAGGGTCACAGATACGCAGTATTTT
CASGRVTDTQYF
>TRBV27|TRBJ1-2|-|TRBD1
TGTGCCAGCAGTTTAGGTATTCCACAGGGGTTCTATGGCTACACCTTC
CASSLGIPQGFYGYTF
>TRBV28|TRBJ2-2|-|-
TGTGCCAGCCTCCTAGCCAACACCGGGGAGCTGTTTTTT
CASLLANTGELFF
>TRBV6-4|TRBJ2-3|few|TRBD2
TGTGCCAGCAGCCTGGTAGCGGGTAGCACAGATACGCAGTATTTT
CASSLVAGSTDTQYF
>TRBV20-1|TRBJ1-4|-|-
TGCAGTGCTAGTTGGGGCGAAAAACTGTTTTTT
CSASWGEKLFF
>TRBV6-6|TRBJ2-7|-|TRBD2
TGTGCCAGCAGTTACTTTAGCGGGACGGTCTCCTACGAGCAGTACTTC
CASSYFSGTVSYEQYF
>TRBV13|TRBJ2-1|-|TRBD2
TGTGCCAGCAGCCTGGGACTAGCGGGAGGCGATGAGCAGTTCTTC
CASSLGLAGGDEQFF
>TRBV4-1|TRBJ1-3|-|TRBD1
TGCGCCAGCAGCCACCTGACAGGGGGAAACACCATATATTTT
CASSHLTGGNTIYF
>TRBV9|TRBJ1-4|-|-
TGTGCCAGCAGCGACGGTGAAAAACTGTTTTTT
CASSDGEKLFF
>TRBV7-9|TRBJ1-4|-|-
TGTGCCAGCAGCCAACCCGAGGGAAGTGAAAAACTGTTTTTT
CASSQPEGSEKLFF